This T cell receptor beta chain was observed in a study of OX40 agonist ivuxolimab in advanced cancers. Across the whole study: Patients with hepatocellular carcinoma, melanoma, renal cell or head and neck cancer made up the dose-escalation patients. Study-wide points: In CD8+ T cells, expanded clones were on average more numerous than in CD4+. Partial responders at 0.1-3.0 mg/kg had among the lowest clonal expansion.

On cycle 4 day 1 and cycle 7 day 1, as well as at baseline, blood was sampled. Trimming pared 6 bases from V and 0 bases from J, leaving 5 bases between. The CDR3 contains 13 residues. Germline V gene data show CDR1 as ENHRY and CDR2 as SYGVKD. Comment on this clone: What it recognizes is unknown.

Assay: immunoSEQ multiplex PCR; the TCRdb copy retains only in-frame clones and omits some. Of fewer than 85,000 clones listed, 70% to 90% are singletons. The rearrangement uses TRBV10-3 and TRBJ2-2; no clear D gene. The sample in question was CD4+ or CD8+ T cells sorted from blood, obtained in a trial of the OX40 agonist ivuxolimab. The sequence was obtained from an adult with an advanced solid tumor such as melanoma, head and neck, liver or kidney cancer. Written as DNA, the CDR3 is TGTGCCATCAGGGTCGCGAACACCGGGGAGCTGTTTTTT. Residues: CAIRVANTGELFF.